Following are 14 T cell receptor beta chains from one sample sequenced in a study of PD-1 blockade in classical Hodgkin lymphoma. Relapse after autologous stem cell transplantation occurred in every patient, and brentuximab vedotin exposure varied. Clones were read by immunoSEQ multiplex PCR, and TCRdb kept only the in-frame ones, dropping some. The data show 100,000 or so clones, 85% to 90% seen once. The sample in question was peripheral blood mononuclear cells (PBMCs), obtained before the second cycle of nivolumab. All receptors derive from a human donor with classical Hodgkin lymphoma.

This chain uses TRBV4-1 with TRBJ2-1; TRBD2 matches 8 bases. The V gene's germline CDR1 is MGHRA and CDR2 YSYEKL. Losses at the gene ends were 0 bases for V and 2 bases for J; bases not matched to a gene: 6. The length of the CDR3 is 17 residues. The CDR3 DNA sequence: TGCGCCAGCAGCCAAGAAGGTAGCGGGATAACCTACAATGAGCAGTTCTTC. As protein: CASSQEGSGITYNEQFF.

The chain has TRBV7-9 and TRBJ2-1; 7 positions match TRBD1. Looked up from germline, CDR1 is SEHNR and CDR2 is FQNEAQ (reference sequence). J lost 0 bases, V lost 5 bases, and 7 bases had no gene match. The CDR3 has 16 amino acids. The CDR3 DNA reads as TGTGCCAGCAGCCCCTGGGACAGTTACTCCTACAATGAGCAGTTCTTC. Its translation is CASSPWDSYSYNEQFF.

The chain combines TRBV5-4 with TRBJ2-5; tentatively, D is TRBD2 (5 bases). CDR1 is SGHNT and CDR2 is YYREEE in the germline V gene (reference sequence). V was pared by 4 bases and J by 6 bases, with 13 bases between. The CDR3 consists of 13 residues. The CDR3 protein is CASSPGLPKTQYF. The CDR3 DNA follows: TGTGCCAGCAGCCCAGGACTGCCTAAGACCCAGTACTTC.

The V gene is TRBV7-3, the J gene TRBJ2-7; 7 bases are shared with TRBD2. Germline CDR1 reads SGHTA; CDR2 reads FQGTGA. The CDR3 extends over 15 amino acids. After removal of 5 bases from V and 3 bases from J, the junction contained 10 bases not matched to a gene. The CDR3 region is CASSQTGLENYEQYF. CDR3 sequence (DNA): TGTGCCAGCAGCCAAACCGGACTAGAGAACTACGAGCAGTACTTC. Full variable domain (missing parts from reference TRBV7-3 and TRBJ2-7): GAGVSQTPSNKVTEKGKYVELRCDPISGHTALYWYRQSLGQGPEFLIYFQGTGAADDSGLPNDRFFAVRPEGSVSTLKIQRTERGDSAVYLCASSQTGLENYEQYFGPGTRLTVT.

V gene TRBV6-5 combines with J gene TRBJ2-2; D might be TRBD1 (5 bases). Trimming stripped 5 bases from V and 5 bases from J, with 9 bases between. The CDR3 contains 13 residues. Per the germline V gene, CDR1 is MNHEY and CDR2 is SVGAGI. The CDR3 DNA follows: TGTGCCAGCAGTCCAGGGTCAACCGGGGAGCTGTTTTTT. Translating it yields CASSPGSTGELFF.

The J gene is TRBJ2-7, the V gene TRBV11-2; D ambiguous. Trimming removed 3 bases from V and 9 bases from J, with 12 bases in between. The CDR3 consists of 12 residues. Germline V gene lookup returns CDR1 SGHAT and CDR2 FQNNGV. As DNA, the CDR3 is TGTGCCAGCAGCTTTAACGTGGGCAGGCAGTACTTC. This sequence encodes CASSFNVGRQYF.

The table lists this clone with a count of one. CDR3 in amino acids: CASDPYGQGGETQYF. The CDR3 DNA reads TGTGCCAGCGACCCCTATGGACAAGGTGGCGAGACCCAGTACTTC. This chain links TRBV7-8 with TRBJ2-5, with D perhaps matching TRBD1 (5 bases). V shed 8 bases and J shed 5 bases, with 21 bases lying between them. Germline V CDR1 and CDR2: SGHVS, FQNEAQ. CDR3 length: 15 amino acids.

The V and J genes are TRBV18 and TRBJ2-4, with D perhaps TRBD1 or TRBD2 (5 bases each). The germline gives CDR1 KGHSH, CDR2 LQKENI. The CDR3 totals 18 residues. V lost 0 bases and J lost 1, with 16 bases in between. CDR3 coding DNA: TGTGCCAGCTCACCACCTTTGCTGGGCAGGGAGGCCAAAAACATTCAGTACTTC. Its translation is CASSPPLLGREAKNIQYF.

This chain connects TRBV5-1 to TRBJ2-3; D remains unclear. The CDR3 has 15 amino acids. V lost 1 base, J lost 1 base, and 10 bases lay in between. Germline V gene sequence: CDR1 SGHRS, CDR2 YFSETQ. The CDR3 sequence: CASSLLQIRTDTQYF. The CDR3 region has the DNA TGCGCCAGCAGCTTGTTGCAAATTCGCACAGATACGCAGTATTTT.

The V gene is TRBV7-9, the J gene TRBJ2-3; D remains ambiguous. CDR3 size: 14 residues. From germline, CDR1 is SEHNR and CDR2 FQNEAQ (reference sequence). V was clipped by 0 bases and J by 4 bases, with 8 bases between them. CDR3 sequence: CASSLAGSPDTQYF. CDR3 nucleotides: TGTGCCAGCAGCTTAGCTGGGTCGCCAGATACGCAGTATTTT. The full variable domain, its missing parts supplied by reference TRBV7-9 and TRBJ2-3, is DTGVSQNPRHKITKRGQNVTFRCDPISEHNRLYWYRQTLGQGPEFLTYFQNEAQLEKSRLLSDRFSAERPKGSFSTLEIQRTEQGDSAMYLCASSLAGSPDTQYFGPGTRLTVL.

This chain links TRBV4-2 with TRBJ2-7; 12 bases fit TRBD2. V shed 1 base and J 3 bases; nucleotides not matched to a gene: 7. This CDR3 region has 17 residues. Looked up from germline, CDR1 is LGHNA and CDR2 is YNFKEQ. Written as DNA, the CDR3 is TGTGCCAGCAGCCAAGTTCCTAGCGGGGGGGGCAACTACGAGCAGTACTTC. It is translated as CASSQVPSGGGNYEQYF.

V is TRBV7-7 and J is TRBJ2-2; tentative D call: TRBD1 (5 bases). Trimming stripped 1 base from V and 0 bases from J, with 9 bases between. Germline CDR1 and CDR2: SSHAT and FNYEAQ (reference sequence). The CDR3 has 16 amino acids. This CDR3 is CASSLVPGPNTGELFF. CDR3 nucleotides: TGTGCCAGCAGCTTAGTCCCAGGGCCGAACACCGGGGAGCTGTTTTTT.

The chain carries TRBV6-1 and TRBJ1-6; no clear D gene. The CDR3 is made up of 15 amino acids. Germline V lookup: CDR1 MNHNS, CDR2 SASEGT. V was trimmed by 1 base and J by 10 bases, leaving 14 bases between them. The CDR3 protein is CASSEEKTSGSPLHF. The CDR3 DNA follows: TGTGCCAGCAGTGAAGAAAAAACTTCGGGGTCACCCCTCCACTTT.

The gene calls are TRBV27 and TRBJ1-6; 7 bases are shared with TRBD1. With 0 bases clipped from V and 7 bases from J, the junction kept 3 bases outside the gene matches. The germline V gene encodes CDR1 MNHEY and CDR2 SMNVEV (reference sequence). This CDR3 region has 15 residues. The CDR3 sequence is CASSLSGGQNSPLHF. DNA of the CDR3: TGTGCCAGCAGTTTATCGGGGGGACAGAATTCACCCCTCCACTTT.